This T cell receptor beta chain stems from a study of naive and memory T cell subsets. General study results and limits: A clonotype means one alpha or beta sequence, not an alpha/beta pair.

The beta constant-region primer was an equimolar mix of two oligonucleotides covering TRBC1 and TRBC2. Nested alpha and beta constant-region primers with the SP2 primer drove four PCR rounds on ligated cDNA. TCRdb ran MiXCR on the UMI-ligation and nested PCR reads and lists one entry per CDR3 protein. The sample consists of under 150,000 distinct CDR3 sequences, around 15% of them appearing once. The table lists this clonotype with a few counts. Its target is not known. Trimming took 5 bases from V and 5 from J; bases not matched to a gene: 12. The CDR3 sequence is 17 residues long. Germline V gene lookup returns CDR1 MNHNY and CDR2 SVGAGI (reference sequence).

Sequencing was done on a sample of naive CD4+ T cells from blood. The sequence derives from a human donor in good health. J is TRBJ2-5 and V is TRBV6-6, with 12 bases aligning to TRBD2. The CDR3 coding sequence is TGTGCCAGCAGTCCGAACTCTAGCGGGAGGGCCGGGGAGACCCAGTACTTC. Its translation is CASSPNSSGRAGETQYF.